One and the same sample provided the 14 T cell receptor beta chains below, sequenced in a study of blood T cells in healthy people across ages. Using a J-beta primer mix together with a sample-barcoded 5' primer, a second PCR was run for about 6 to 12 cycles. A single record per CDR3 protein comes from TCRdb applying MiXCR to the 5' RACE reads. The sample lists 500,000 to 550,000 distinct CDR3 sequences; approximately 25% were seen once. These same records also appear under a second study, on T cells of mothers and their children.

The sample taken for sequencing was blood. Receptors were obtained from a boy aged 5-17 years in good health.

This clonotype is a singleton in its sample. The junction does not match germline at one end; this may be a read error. Here the CDR3 DNA reads TGTGCTAGCAGCTTAGAGGTTTGGCTAGCGGGGGACCGCTCCTACGAGCAGTACTTC. This translates into CASSLEVWLAGDRSYEQYF. The chain links TRBV7-7 to TRBJ2-7; 10 bases line up with TRBD2. Germline V gene sequence: CDR1 SSHAT, CDR2 FNYEAQ (reference sequence). The CDR3 spans 19 residues.

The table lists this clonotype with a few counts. The CDR3 nucleotides are TGTGCCAGCAGTTACGCCAGGGGCTATGAGCAGTTCTTC. It is translated as CASSYARGYEQFF. V usage is TRBV6-5 and J usage is TRBJ2-1; perhaps TRBD1 as D (6 bases). Trimming took off 2 bases at V and 8 bases at J, with 10 bases between the two ends. The germline CDR1 and CDR2 sequences are MNHEY and SVGAGI. This CDR3 has 13 amino acids.

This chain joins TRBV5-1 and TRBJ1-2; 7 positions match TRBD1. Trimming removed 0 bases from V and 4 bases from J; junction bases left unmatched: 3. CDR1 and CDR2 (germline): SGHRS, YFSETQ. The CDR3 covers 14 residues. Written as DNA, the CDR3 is TGCGCCAGCAGCTTGGAACAGGGGTCCTATGGCTACACCTTC. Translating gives CASSLEQGSYGYTF.

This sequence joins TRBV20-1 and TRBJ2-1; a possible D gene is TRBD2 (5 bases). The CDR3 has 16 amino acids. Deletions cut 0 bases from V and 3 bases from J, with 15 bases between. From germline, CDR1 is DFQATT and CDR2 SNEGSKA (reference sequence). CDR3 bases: TGCAGTGCTAGAGATAAGAGCGGCCCCGGCTACAATGAGCAGTTCTTC. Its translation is CSARDKSGPGYNEQFF.

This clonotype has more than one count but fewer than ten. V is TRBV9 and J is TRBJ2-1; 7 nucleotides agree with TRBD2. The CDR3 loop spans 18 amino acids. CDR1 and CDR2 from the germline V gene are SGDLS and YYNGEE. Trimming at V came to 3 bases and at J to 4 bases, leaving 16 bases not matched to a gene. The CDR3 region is CASSAKPAAGVGYNEQFF. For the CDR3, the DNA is TGTGCCAGCAGCGCGAAACCAGCGGCGGGAGTTGGTTACAATGAGCAGTTCTTC.

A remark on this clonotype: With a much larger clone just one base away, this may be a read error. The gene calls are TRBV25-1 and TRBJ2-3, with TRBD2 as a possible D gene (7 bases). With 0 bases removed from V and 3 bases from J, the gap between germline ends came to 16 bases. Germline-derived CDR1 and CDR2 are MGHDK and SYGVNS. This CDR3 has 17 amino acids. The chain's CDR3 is CASSEYLVGGRTDTQYF. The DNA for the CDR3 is TGTGCCAGCAGTGAATATCTAGTGGGGGGGCGGACAGATACGCAGTATTTT.

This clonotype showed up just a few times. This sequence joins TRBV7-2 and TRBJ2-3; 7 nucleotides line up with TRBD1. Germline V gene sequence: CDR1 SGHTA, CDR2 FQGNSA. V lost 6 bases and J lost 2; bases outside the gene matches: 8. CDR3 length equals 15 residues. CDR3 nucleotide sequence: TGTGCCAGCAGAAGACAGGGAGAACCCACAGATACGCAGTATTTT. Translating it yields CASRRQGEPTDTQYF.

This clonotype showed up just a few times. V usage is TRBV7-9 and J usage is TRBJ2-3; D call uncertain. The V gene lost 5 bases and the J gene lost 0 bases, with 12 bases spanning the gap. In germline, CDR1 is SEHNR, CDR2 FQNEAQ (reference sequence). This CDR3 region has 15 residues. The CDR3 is CASSPGRASTDTQYF. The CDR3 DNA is TGTGCCAGCAGCCCTGGTCGGGCTAGCACAGATACGCAGTATTTT.

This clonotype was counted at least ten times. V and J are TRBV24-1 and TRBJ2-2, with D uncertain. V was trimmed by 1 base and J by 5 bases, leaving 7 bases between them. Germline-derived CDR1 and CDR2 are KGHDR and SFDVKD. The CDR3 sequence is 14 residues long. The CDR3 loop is CATSDFPRTGELFF. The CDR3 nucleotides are TGTGCCACCAGTGATTTCCCTAGAACCGGGGAGCTGTTTTTT.

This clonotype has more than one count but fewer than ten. The CDR3 loop is CASSLTRGQGLRDNEQFF. The CDR3, as DNA: TGTGCCAGTAGCCTGACGAGAGGACAGGGCCTAAGGGACAATGAGCAGTTCTTC. The chain couples TRBV5-6 to TRBJ2-1, with 8 bases that match TRBD1. The ends lost 8 bases at V and 5 bases at J; junction bases unmatched: 21. From germline, CDR1 is SGHDT and CDR2 YYEEEE. The CDR3 extends over 18 amino acids.

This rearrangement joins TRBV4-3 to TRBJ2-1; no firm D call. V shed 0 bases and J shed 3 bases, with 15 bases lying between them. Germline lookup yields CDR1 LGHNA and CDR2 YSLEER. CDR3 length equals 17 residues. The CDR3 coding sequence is TGCGCCAGCAGCCAAGATGACCGCGCTGGGGACTACAATGAGCAGTTCTTC. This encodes CASSQDDRAGDYNEQFF.

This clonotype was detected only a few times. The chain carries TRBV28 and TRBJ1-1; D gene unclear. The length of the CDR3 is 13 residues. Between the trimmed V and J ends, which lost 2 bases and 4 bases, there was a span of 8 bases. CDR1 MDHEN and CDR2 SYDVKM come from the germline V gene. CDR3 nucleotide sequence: TGTGCCAGCAGTTTACGGCAGCTCACTGAAGCTTTCTTT. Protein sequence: CASSLRQLTEAFF.

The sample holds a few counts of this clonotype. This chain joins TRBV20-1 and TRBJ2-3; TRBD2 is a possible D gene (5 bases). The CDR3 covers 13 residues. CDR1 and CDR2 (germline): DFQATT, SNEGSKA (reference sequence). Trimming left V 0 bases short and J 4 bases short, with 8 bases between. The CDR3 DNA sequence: TGCAGTGCTAGAGAGCCCGGGGCAGATACGCAGTATTTT. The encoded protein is CSAREPGADTQYF.

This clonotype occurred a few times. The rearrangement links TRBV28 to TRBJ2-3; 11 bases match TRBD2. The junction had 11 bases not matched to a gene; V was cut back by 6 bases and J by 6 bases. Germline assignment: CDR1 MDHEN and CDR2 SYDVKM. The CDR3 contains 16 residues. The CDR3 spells CASSRGLAALGDTQYF. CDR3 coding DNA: TGTGCCAGCAGCCGGGGACTAGCGGCTTTGGGGGATACGCAGTATTTT.